The 29 T cell receptor beta chains below all came from one sample that was sequenced in a study of blood T cell repertoires in COVID-19. The table came from immunoSEQ multiplex PCR; TCRdb's copy has only in-frame clones and leaves some out. The repertoire consists of 90,000 to 140,000 clones, with 81% occurring once and the leading ten covering around two fifths. Specimen: peripheral blood. Receptors were obtained from an elderly man with acute or convalescent COVID-19.

The V gene is TRBV2, the J gene TRBJ2-7; 7 nucleotides align to TRBD2. Germline V gene sequence: CDR1 SNHLY, CDR2 FYNNEI. This CDR3 contains 14 residues. Trimming cost V 1 base and J 0 bases; bases outside gene matches: 0. The CDR3, as DNA: TGTGCCAGCAGTGAAGGGGAGGGCTCCTACGAGCAGTACTTC. Translating it yields CASSEGEGSYEQYF.

The chain is built from TRBV5-1 and TRBJ1-3, with 11 nucleotides matching TRBD1. V gave up 4 bases and J gave up 3 bases; unmatched junction bases: 9. Germline CDR1 is SGHRS and CDR2 is YFSETQ. The CDR3 loop spans 17 amino acids. CDR3 residues: CASSPGTGGDYGNTIYF. DNA of the CDR3: TGCGCCAGCAGCCCCGGGACAGGGGGAGACTATGGAAACACCATATATTTT.

CDR3 residues: CASSPGLAGAYNEQFF. DNA for the CDR3: TGTGCCAGTAGCCCGGGACTAGCGGGAGCGTACAATGAGCAGTTCTTC. V usage is TRBV19 and J usage is TRBJ2-1, with 14 bases aligning to TRBD2. CDR3 length: 16 residues. In germline, CDR1 is LNHDA, CDR2 SQIVND (reference sequence). V gave up 6 bases and J gave up 4 bases; unmatched junction bases: 5.

V gene TRBV10-2 combines with J gene TRBJ1-2, with a tentative D call TRBD1 (5 bases). Per germline, CDR1 WSHSY and CDR2 SAAADI. V lost 2 bases and J 6 bases, leaving 13 bases between the germline ends. The CDR3 runs to 14 residues. Written as DNA, the CDR3 is TGCGCCAGCAGTGAGGGGGCGCCTCGAGATGGCTACACCTTC. Amino acid sequence: CASSEGAPRDGYTF.

This chain connects TRBV7-2 to TRBJ2-3, with D perhaps matching TRBD2 (12 bases). The V gene's germline CDR1 is SGHTA and CDR2 FQGNSA. Between the trimmed V and J ends, which lost 6 bases and 4 bases, there was a span of 29 bases. The CDR3 is 19 amino acids. The CDR3 spells CASRTRTGGTSGRSDTQYF. CDR3 sequence (DNA): TGTGCCAGCAGAACCCGGACAGGGGGCACTAGCGGGAGGTCAGATACGCAGTATTTT.

The chain employs TRBV2 and TRBJ1-2, with D perhaps matching TRBD1 (5 bases). The ends were cut back, 3 bases at V and 2 bases at J, with 10 bases in the middle. Per germline, CDR1 SNHLY and CDR2 FYNNEI. The CDR3 covers 14 residues. The CDR3 is CASSDKGINYGYTF. CDR3 bases: TGTGCCAGCAGTGATAAGGGGATAAACTATGGCTACACCTTC.

The chain employs TRBV28 and TRBJ1-2; 8 bases map to TRBD1. The V gene's germline CDR1 is MDHEN and CDR2 SYDVKM. The CDR3 contains 14 residues. The ends lost 6 bases at V and 4 bases at J; junction bases unmatched: 7. This CDR3 is CASRYTGTGYGYTF. The CDR3 nucleotides are TGTGCCAGCAGGTATACCGGGACAGGCTATGGCTACACCTTC.

The DNA of the CDR3 is TGTGCCAGCAGCAAAGGACTAGCGATCTACAATGAGCAGTTCTTC. It specifies CASSKGLAIYNEQFF. The gene calls are TRBV5-6 and TRBJ2-1; TRBD2 matches at 9 bases. The V gene's germline CDR1 is SGHDT and CDR2 YYEEEE. The CDR3 spans 15 residues. V lost 4 bases and J lost 3; bases outside the gene matches: 5.

The J gene is TRBJ1-1, the V gene TRBV7-9; a possible D gene is TRBD1 (6 bases). The V gene's germline CDR1 is SEHNR and CDR2 FQNEAQ (reference sequence). V was pared by 3 bases and J by 1 base, with 15 bases between. The CDR3 extends over 16 amino acids. DNA of the CDR3: TGTGCCAGCAGCTTTGGGGGGGCGAGAAAGAACACTGAAGCTTTCTTT. Its translation is CASSFGGARKNTEAFF.

The chain employs TRBV19 and TRBJ1-5, with D possibly matching TRBD1 (6 bases). The V gene's germline CDR1 is LNHDA and CDR2 SQIVND (reference sequence). Between the trimmed V and J ends, which lost 7 bases and 1 base, there was a span of 14 bases. The CDR3 spans 15 residues. The CDR3 is CASTGQPTSNQPQHF. CDR3 in DNA: TGTGCCAGTACCGGACAGCCGACAAGCAATCAGCCCCAGCATTTT.

The CDR3 loop is CASSDTIQGIYGYTF. The CDR3 DNA reads TGTGCCAGCTCAGACACCATCCAGGGGATTTATGGCTACACCTTC. This chain joins TRBV18 and TRBJ1-2; D may be TRBD1 (6 bases). The CDR3 has 15 amino acids. V lost 5 bases and J lost 5, with 18 bases in between. The V gene's germline CDR1 is KGHSH and CDR2 LQKENI. Full variable domain (remainder filled in from reference TRBV18 and TRBJ1-2): NAGVMQNPRHLVRRRGQEARLRCSPMKGHSHVYWYRQLPEEGLKFMVYLQKENIIDESGMPKERFSAEFPKEGPSILRIQQVVRGDSAAYFCASSDTIQGIYGYTFGSGTRLTVV.

This clone has a single count. The chain couples TRBV9 to TRBJ1-6; 7 bases agree with TRBD1. The CDR3 runs to 15 residues. From germline, CDR1 is SGDLS and CDR2 YYNGEE. V was clipped by 0 bases and J by 10 bases; unmatched bases: 7. CDR3 region: CASSVAEGAHSPLHF. For the CDR3, the DNA is TGTGCCAGCAGCGTAGCTGAGGGGGCACACTCACCCCTCCACTTT.

J is TRBJ2-7 and V is TRBV7-3; TRBD1 agrees at 7 bases. Germline V gene lookup returns CDR1 SGHTA and CDR2 FQGTGA. This CDR3 has 16 residues. Losses at the gene ends were 1 base for V and 7 bases for J; bases not matched to a gene: 13. CDR3 sequence reads: CASSLRSGTATREQYF. For the CDR3, the DNA is TGTGCCAGCAGCTTAAGATCTGGGACAGCTACACGAGAGCAGTACTTC.

The rearrangement joins TRBV7-6 to TRBJ2-1; 8 positions agree with TRBD2. Germline CDR1 SGHVS, CDR2 FNYEAQ. Trimming cost V 2 bases and J 6 bases; bases outside gene matches: 12. This CDR3 contains 17 residues. The CDR3 nucleotides read TGTGCCAGCAGCTTAAGACCGGGACTAGGGCCCGCCAATGAGCAGTTCTTC. It encodes CASSLRPGLGPANEQFF. Based on the CDR3 plus reference TRBV7-6 and TRBJ2-1, the full variable domain is GAGVSQSPRYKVTKRGQDVALRCDPISGHVSLYWYRQALGQGPEFLTYFNYEAQQDKSGLPNDRFSAERPEGSISTLTIQRTEQRDSAMYRCASSLRPGLGPANEQFFGPGTRLTVL.

This rearrangement joins TRBV5-4 to TRBJ2-2; D possibly corresponds to TRBD1 (6 bases). CDR1 and CDR2 (germline): SGHNT, YYREEE (reference sequence). The CDR3 contains 15 residues. The V gene lost 4 bases and the J gene lost 1 base, with 11 bases spanning the gap. The chain's CDR3 is CASSRQVLNTGELFF. In DNA form, the CDR3 reads TGTGCCAGCAGCCGACAGGTATTGAACACCGGGGAGCTGTTTTTT.

The chain couples TRBV11-3 to TRBJ1-1; D is possibly TRBD1 (5 bases). The CDR3 is 13 amino acids. From germline, CDR1 is SGHNT and CDR2 YENEEA. Trimming removed 0 bases at V and 3 bases at J, with 5 bases between. This chain's CDR3 is CASSLETDTEAFF. CDR3 sequence (DNA): TGTGCCAGCAGCTTAGAGACAGACACTGAAGCTTTCTTT.

The gene calls are TRBV27 and TRBJ1-1, with unresolved D. The CDR3 is made up of 13 amino acids. V was trimmed by 6 bases and J by 3 bases, leaving 11 bases between them. Per germline, CDR1 MNHEY and CDR2 SMNVEV (reference sequence). The CDR3 sequence: CASSSRRDTEAFF. DNA for the CDR3: TGTGCCAGCAGCTCCCGGCGGGACACTGAAGCTTTCTTT.

The rearrangement links TRBV11-2 to TRBJ1-4; the match to TRBD1 covers 9 bases. V shed 6 bases, J shed 6 bases, and the junction held 8 bases outside the gene matches. Germline CDR1 and CDR2: SGHAT and FQNNGV. The CDR3 spans 15 residues. This CDR3 reads CASRKRTGVDEKLFF. The DNA of the CDR3 is TGTGCCAGCAGAAAACGGACAGGGGTTGATGAAAAACTGTTTTTT.

The genes are TRBV7-9 and TRBJ1-4, with a tentative D call TRBD1 (5 bases). With 2 bases removed from V and 9 bases from J, the gap between germline ends came to 16 bases. The CDR3 loop spans 15 amino acids. CDR1 and CDR2 (germline): SEHNR, FQNEAQ (reference sequence). DNA for the CDR3: TGTGCCAGCAGCTTACAGGGAGGGGCGAGGCAAAAACTGTTTTTT. Protein: CASSLQGGARQKLFF.

This chain joins TRBV7-2 and TRBJ1-3; 7 bases align to TRBD1. CDR1 and CDR2 (germline): SGHTA, FQGNSA. The V and J ends lost 5 bases and 2 bases, in that order; junction bases with no gene match: 6. The CDR3 totals 15 residues. The CDR3: CASSRTGGPGNTIYF. The CDR3 DNA reads TGTGCCAGCAGCCGGACAGGCGGCCCTGGAAACACCATATATTTT.

This clone was seen a single time. This chain connects TRBV2 to TRBJ2-6; 7 positions agree with TRBD2. The CDR3 sequence is 16 residues long. Germline V CDR1 and CDR2: SNHLY, FYNNEI. With V trimmed by 5 bases and J by 4 bases, 8 bases remained unmatched. For the CDR3, the DNA is TGTGCCAGCAGTATAGCGGGTTTACCAGGGGCCAACGTCCTGACTTTC. It specifies CASSIAGLPGANVLTF.

The table lists this clone with a count of one. V and J are TRBV19 and TRBJ1-4, with a weak D call TRBD1 (6 bases). The CDR3 loop spans 13 amino acids. Trimming shortened V by 9 bases and J by 0 bases, and 8 bases separated the two germline ends. CDR1 and CDR2 (germline): LNHDA, SQIVND (reference sequence). The CDR3 coding sequence is TGTGCCAGACAGGGTGCAACTAATGAAAAACTGTTTTTT. This encodes CARQGATNEKLFF.

The rearrangement uses TRBV19 and TRBJ2-2, with 14 bases aligning to TRBD2. Germline V gene sequence: CDR1 LNHDA, CDR2 SQIVND (reference sequence). V dropped 5 bases and J dropped 6; count of bases not matched to a gene: 2. This CDR3 is 15 amino acids long. This CDR3 is CASSRLAGGPGELFF. In nucleotides, the CDR3 is TGTGCCAGTAGTCGACTAGCGGGGGGGCCCGGGGAGCTGTTTTTT.

The V and J genes are TRBV25-1 and TRBJ2-3; 9 bases agree with TRBD2. The V and J ends lost 1 base and 6 bases, in that order; junction bases with no gene match: 11. This CDR3 has 17 amino acids. Germline CDR1 and CDR2: MGHDK and SYGVNS. CDR3 amino acids: CASSEFIGAGGSDTQYF. The CDR3 DNA follows: TGTGCCAGCAGTGAATTTATCGGAGCGGGAGGATCCGATACGCAGTATTTT.

A few counts support this clone. The V call is TRBV5-1, the J call TRBJ1-2, with D unresolved. V dropped 4 bases and J dropped 5 bases, with 15 bases sitting between them. Germline V gives CDR1 SGHRS, CDR2 YFSETQ. The CDR3 sequence is 14 residues long. The CDR3 sequence is CASSGGVGEYGYTF. DNA for the CDR3: TGCGCCAGCAGCGGCGGGGTTGGGGAATATGGCTACACCTTC. The whole variable domain, filled in from reference TRBV5-1 and TRBJ1-2, reads KAGVTQTPRYLIKTRGQQVTLSCSPISGHRSVSWYQQTPGQGLQFLFEYFSETQRNKGNFPGRFSGRQFSNSRSEMNVSTLELGDSALYLCASSGGVGEYGYTFGSGTRLTVV.

CDR3 bases: TGTGCCAGTAGCCAACACGGCTACAATGAGCAGTTCTTC. It yields the protein CASSQHGYNEQFF. The gene calls are TRBV28 and TRBJ2-1; unclear D gene. This CDR3 is built from 13 residues. V dropped 9 bases and J dropped 3 bases, with 12 bases sitting between them. The germline V gene has CDR1 MDHEN and CDR2 SYDVKM.

DNA of the CDR3: TGTGCCAGCAGTTTACTAGCCGGGACAGCTTGGGCAGATACGCAGTATTTT. This translates into CASSLLAGTAWADTQYF. This chain joins TRBV28 and TRBJ2-3; TRBD1 aligns across 7 bases. Trimming took 2 bases from V and 4 from J; bases not matched to a gene: 12. Germline assignment: CDR1 MDHEN and CDR2 SYDVKM. This CDR3 is 17 amino acids long.

The genes are TRBV7-2 and TRBJ2-3; tentatively, D is TRBD2 (6 bases). The length of the CDR3 is 14 residues. Per germline, CDR1 SGHTA and CDR2 FQGNSA. Deletions cut 5 bases from V and 0 bases from J, with 9 bases between. The CDR3: CASSPGLSTDTQYF. In DNA form, the CDR3 reads TGTGCCAGCAGCCCGGGACTTAGCACAGATACGCAGTATTTT.

The chain has TRBV18 and TRBJ2-7; 7 bases map to TRBD1. Germline V gene sequence: CDR1 KGHSH, CDR2 LQKENI. V was clipped by 6 bases and J by 2 bases; unmatched bases: 10. This CDR3 contains 15 residues. The CDR3, as DNA: TGTGCCAGCTCCCTACAAACAGGGGCCCCCTACGAGCAGTACTTC. Protein product: CASSLQTGAPYEQYF.